Listed below are T cell receptor beta chains from one sample, sequenced in a study of cytotoxic CD8 clonotypes in ibrutinib-treated CLL. Assay used: immunoSEQ multiplex PCR; TCRdb lists only in-frame clones, some missing. This table holds about 200,000 clones, just over 70% found once. The sample was PBMCs, taken after 12 months of ibrutinib treatment. These receptors were obtained from a human donor with chronic lymphocytic leukemia. The CDR3 runs from the conserved cysteine through the conserved F or W. A D gene is named only where the DNA matches it firmly. Some rows mark clone size as missing; the rest say once, few, many or name a class of expanded clone.

clone size: -
J gene: TRBJ1-5
V gene: TRBV15
D gene: -
CDR3 protein: CATSRAGYQPQHF
CDR3 DNA: TGTGCCACCAGCAGAGCGGGATATCAGCCCCAGCATTTT

clone size: -
J gene: TRBJ1-2
V gene: TRBV4-1
D gene: TRBD1
CDR3 protein: CASSLQGGTGYSYGYTF
CDR3 DNA: TGCGCCAGCAGCCTCCAAGGCGGGACAGGATATTCCTATGGCTACACCTTC

clone size: -
J gene: TRBJ1-1
V gene: TRBV7-8
D gene: -
CDR3 protein: CASSLRVGTEAFF
CDR3 DNA: TGTGCCAGCAGCTTAAGGGTGGGCACTGAAGCTTTCTTT

clone size: -
J gene: TRBJ2-2
V gene: TRBV6-1
D gene: -
CDR3 protein: CASSGPEHLNTGELFF
CDR3 DNA: TGTGCCAGCAGTGGCCCGGAGCACTTGAACACCGGGGAGCTGTTTTTT

clone size: -
J gene: TRBJ2-7
V gene: TRBV27
D gene: -
CDR3 protein: CASRLQTGLLSYEQYF
CDR3 DNA: TGTGCCAGCCGGCTCCAGACGGGATTACTCTCCTACGAGCAGTACTTC

clone size: -
J gene: TRBJ1-4
V gene: TRBV19
D gene: TRBD1
CDR3 protein: CASRRSTGGYEKLFF
CDR3 DNA: TGTGCCAGTAGACGTTCGACAGGGGGGTATGAAAAACTGTTTTTT

clone size: once
J gene: TRBJ2-5
V gene: TRBV6-6
D gene: -
CDR3 protein: CASSYSSETQYF
CDR3 DNA: TGTGCCAGCAGTTACTCGTCGGAGACCCAGTACTTC

clone size: -
J gene: TRBJ1-6
V gene: TRBV7-2
D gene: -
CDR3 protein: CASSLVRQALHF
CDR3 DNA: TGTGCCAGCAGCTTAGTGCGACAAGCCCTCCACTTT

clone size: -
J gene: TRBJ1-6
V gene: TRBV9
D gene: -
CDR3 protein: CASSVSRSSYNSPLHF
CDR3 DNA: TGTGCCAGCAGCGTAAGCCGGAGCTCCTATAATTCACCCCTCCACTTT

clone size: few
J gene: TRBJ1-3
V gene: TRBV6-5
D gene: -
CDR3 protein: CASSLGHSSGNTIYF
CDR3 DNA: TGTGCCAGCAGCCTTGGTCATAGCTCTGGAAACACCATATATTTT

clone size: -
J gene: TRBJ1-1
V gene: TRBV4-3
D gene: TRBD1
CDR3 protein: CASSQFAGGHTEAFF
CDR3 DNA: TGCGCCAGCAGCCAATTTGCAGGGGGCCACACTGAAGCTTTCTTT

clone size: -
J gene: TRBJ2-7
V gene: TRBV19
D gene: -
CDR3 protein: CASSQGTGEQYF
CDR3 DNA: TGTGCCAGTAGTCAGGGGACGGGCGAGCAGTACTTC

clone size: -
J gene: TRBJ2-7
V gene: TRBV4-3
D gene: TRBD2
CDR3 protein: CASSQLGGSHSYEQYF
CDR3 DNA: TGCGCCAGCAGCCAATTGGGGGGGTCCCACTCCTACGAGCAGTACTTC

clone size: once
J gene: TRBJ1-1
V gene: TRBV10-3
D gene: TRBD1
CDR3 protein: CAISEMTGVNTEAFF
CDR3 DNA: TGTGCCATCAGTGAAATGACAGGGGTGAACACTGAAGCTTTCTTT

clone size: -
J gene: TRBJ1-1
V gene: TRBV2
D gene: -
CDR3 protein: CASSEAVGPRF
CDR3 DNA: TGTGCCAGCAGTGAAGCGGTGGGACCGAGGTTT

clone size: once
J gene: TRBJ1-1
V gene: TRBV19
D gene: -
CDR3 protein: CASGGGNTEAFF
CDR3 DNA: TGTGCCAGTGGAGGGGGGAACACTGAAGCTTTCTTT

clone size: -
J gene: TRBJ1-5
V gene: TRBV28
D gene: TRBD1
CDR3 protein: CASRGGRDRNQPQHF
CDR3 DNA: TGTGCCAGCAGGGGAGGTCGGGACAGAAATCAGCCCCAGCATTTT

clone size: -
J gene: TRBJ2-3
V gene: TRBV28
D gene: TRBD2
CDR3 protein: CASSPVLAGDSDTQYF
CDR3 DNA: TGTGCCAGCAGCCCCGTTCTAGCGGGAGATTCGGATACGCAGTATTTT

clone size: -
J gene: TRBJ2-7
V gene: TRBV6-1
D gene: -
CDR3 protein: CASALGDTYEQYF
CDR3 DNA: TGTGCCAGCGCCCTAGGGGATACCTACGAGCAGTACTTC

clone size: few
J gene: TRBJ1-3
V gene: TRBV19
D gene: -
CDR3 protein: CASSMFPRGGRTGNTIYF
CDR3 DNA: TGTGCCAGTAGTATGTTCCCCCGGGGGGGACGTACTGGAAACACCATATATTTT

clone size: -
J gene: TRBJ1-2
V gene: TRBV29-1
D gene: TRBD1
CDR3 protein: CSVHGQGEEGYTF
CDR3 DNA: TGCAGCGTCCACGGACAGGGCGAAGAGGGCTACACCTTC

clone size: once
J gene: TRBJ2-5
V gene: TRBV6-6
D gene: TRBD2
CDR3 protein: CATAGTEETQYF
CDR3 DNA: TGTGCCACAGCGGGGACGGAAGAGACCCAGTACTTC

clone size: -
J gene: TRBJ1-6
V gene: TRBV5-8
D gene: -
CDR3 protein: CASSLVRDTGSGSPLHF
CDR3 DNA: TGTGCCAGCAGCCTTGTCCGGGACACCGGATCGGGTTCACCCCTCCACTTT

clone size: -
J gene: TRBJ2-1
V gene: TRBV5-1
D gene: -
CDR3 protein: CASSFDMSSYNEQFF
CDR3 DNA: TGCGCCAGCAGCTTCGACATGAGCTCCTACAATGAGCAGTTCTTC

clone size: -
J gene: TRBJ2-5
V gene: TRBV7-9
D gene: -
CDR3 protein: CASSLSGQETQYF
CDR3 DNA: TGTGCCAGCAGCTTAAGCGGTCAAGAGACCCAGTACTTC

clone size: -
J gene: TRBJ1-5
V gene: TRBV7-3
D gene: -
CDR3 protein: CASSLEGGHQPQHF
CDR3 DNA: TGTGCCAGCAGCTTAGAAGGGGGACATCAGCCCCAGCATTTT

clone size: once
J gene: TRBJ2-5
V gene: TRBV4-3
D gene: -
CDR3 protein: CASSQGPTGYQETQYF
CDR3 DNA: TGCGCCAGCAGCCAAGGTCCGACAGGTTACCAAGAGACCCAGTACTTC

clone size: -
J gene: TRBJ2-4
V gene: TRBV2
D gene: TRBD2
CDR3 protein: CASRSSGGGFYIQYF
CDR3 DNA: TGTGCCAGCAGGTCTAGCGGGGGTGGATTTTACATTCAGTACTTC

clone size: -
J gene: TRBJ2-7
V gene: TRBV7-3
D gene: TRBD1
CDR3 protein: CASRYTGTGYEQYF
CDR3 DNA: TGTGCCAGCAGATATACCGGGACAGGGTACGAGCAGTACTTC

clone size: few
J gene: TRBJ1-1
V gene: TRBV27
D gene: -
CDR3 protein: CASSWTRGYTEAFF
CDR3 DNA: TGTGCCAGCAGTTGGACGAGAGGGTACACTGAAGCTTTCTTT

clone size: few
J gene: TRBJ1-6
V gene: TRBV5-1
D gene: -
CDR3 protein: CASSLVGSEYNSPLHF
CDR3 DNA: TGCGCCAGCAGCTTGGTGGGCAGTGAGTATAATTCACCCCTCCACTTT

clone size: -
J gene: TRBJ1-2
V gene: TRBV7-9
D gene: TRBD1
CDR3 protein: CASRGPGQGLADYTF
CDR3 DNA: TGTGCCAGCAGGGGGCCGGGACAGGGTTTAGCCGACTACACCTTC

clone size: -
J gene: TRBJ2-3
V gene: TRBV5-8
D gene: -
CDR3 protein: CASSLAVGRQPDTQYF
CDR3 DNA: TGTGCCAGCAGCCTGGCGGTGGGCAGGCAACCAGATACGCAGTATTTT

clone size: -
J gene: TRBJ2-7
V gene: TRBV4-1
D gene: -
CDR3 protein: CASSPIRAGKESYEQYF
CDR3 DNA: TGCGCCAGCAGCCCAATTAGGGCAGGGAAGGAGTCCTACGAGCAGTACTTC

clone size: -
J gene: TRBJ1-2
V gene: TRBV4-2
D gene: TRBD1
CDR3 protein: CASSRNGQVYGYTF
CDR3 DNA: TGTGCCAGCAGCCGGAACGGACAGGTATATGGCTACACCTTC

clone size: -
J gene: TRBJ1-3
V gene: TRBV6-5
D gene: -
CDR3 protein: CASSTGNTIYF
CDR3 DNA: TGTGCCAGCAGTACTGGAAACACCATATATTTT

clone size: -
J gene: TRBJ2-1
V gene: TRBV4-3
D gene: TRBD1
CDR3 protein: CASSQGTGEKQFF
CDR3 DNA: TGCGCCAGCAGCCAGGGGACAGGGGAGAAGCAGTTCTTC

clone size: -
J gene: TRBJ2-7
V gene: TRBV11-3
D gene: -
CDR3 protein: CASSLDGFGQSSYEQYF
CDR3 DNA: TGTGCCAGCAGCTTAGATGGTTTTGGGCAGTCCTCCTACGAGCAGTACTTC

clone size: -
J gene: TRBJ1-2
V gene: TRBV28
D gene: -
CDR3 protein: CASRPNRRYGYTF
CDR3 DNA: TGTGCCAGCAGACCTAACAGACGCTATGGCTACACCTTC

clone size: -
J gene: TRBJ1-4
V gene: TRBV6-1
D gene: -
CDR3 protein: CASSERVLATNEKLFF
CDR3 DNA: TGTGCCAGCAGTGAACGTGTGCTCGCAACTAATGAAAAACTGTTTTTT

clone size: -
J gene: TRBJ2-3
V gene: TRBV5-1
D gene: -
CDR3 protein: CASSFTVGKVDTQYF
CDR3 DNA: TGCGCCAGCAGCTTTACGGTTGGTAAGGTAGATACGCAGTATTTT

clone size: -
J gene: TRBJ2-7
V gene: TRBV5-1
D gene: TRBD1
CDR3 protein: CASSLVPPDRGIHEQYF
CDR3 DNA: TGCGCCAGCAGCTTGGTACCCCCGGACAGGGGGATCCACGAGCAGTACTTC

clone size: -
J gene: TRBJ2-3
V gene: TRBV7-3
D gene: TRBD2
CDR3 protein: CASSLAAGKDTQYF
CDR3 DNA: TGTGCCAGCAGCTTAGCAGCGGGAAAGGATACGCAGTATTTT

clone size: -
J gene: TRBJ2-6
V gene: TRBV19
D gene: -
CDR3 protein: CASSTTLSGANVLTF
CDR3 DNA: TGTGCCAGTAGTACGACCCTCTCTGGGGCCAACGTCCTGACTTTC

clone size: -
J gene: TRBJ2-7
V gene: TRBV27
D gene: -
CDR3 protein: CASGWGLSYEQYF
CDR3 DNA: TGTGCCAGCGGGTGGGGCCTCTCCTACGAGCAGTACTTC

clone size: -
J gene: TRBJ1-1
V gene: TRBV15
D gene: TRBD1
CDR3 protein: CATSDRDRLEAFF
CDR3 DNA: TGTGCCACCAGCGATCGGGACAGGCTTGAAGCTTTCTTT

clone size: -
J gene: TRBJ2-7
V gene: TRBV7-2
D gene: TRBD1
CDR3 protein: CASSLSTGHYEQYF
CDR3 DNA: TGTGCCAGCAGCTTGTCGACAGGGCACTACGAGCAGTACTTC

clone size: -
J gene: TRBJ1-3
V gene: TRBV30
D gene: -
CDR3 protein: CAWRYAGNTIYF
CDR3 DNA: TGTGCCTGGAGATATGCGGGAAACACCATATATTTT